The clone carrying this T cell receptor beta chain occurred once. The target antigen is unknown. This entry comes from a study of T cell responses to AZD1222 COVID-19 vaccine. The table came from immunoSEQ multiplex PCR; TCRdb's copy has only in-frame clones and leaves some out. The sample includes tens of thousands of clones, around 90% seen only once; the top ten take around 8%. General observations from the study: Spike regions recognized by vaccine-associated CD4 TCRs spanned the protein, led by 160-218 and 743-854.

Here the sequenced sample was peripheral blood, taken 28 days after the second AZD1222 dose. The receptor was isolated from an adult who received the AZD1222 COVID-19 vaccine.

The CDR3 DNA reads TGCGCCAGCAGCCAAGATAGCAGGGGAAATCAGCCCCAGCATTTT. This sequence encodes CASSQDSRGNQPQHF. The chain is built from TRBV4-3 and TRBJ1-5, with TRBD1 as a possible D gene (6 bases). CDR3 length equals 15 residues. The germline V gene has CDR1 LGHNA and CDR2 YSLEER. The V end lost 0 bases, the J end lost 4 bases, and 10 bases lay between the germline ends.